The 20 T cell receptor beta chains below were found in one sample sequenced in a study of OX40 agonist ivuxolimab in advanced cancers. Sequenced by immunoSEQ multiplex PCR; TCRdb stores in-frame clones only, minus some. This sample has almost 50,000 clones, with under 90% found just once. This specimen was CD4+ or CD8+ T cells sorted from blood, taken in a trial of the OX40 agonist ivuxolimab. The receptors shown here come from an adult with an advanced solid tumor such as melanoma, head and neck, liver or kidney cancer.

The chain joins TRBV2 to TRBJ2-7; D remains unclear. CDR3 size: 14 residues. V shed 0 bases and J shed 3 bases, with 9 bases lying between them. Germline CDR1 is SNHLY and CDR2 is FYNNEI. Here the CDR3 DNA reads TGTGCCAGCAGTGAAGCGCCCGGCGACTACGAGCAGTACTTC. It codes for CASSEAPGDYEQYF.

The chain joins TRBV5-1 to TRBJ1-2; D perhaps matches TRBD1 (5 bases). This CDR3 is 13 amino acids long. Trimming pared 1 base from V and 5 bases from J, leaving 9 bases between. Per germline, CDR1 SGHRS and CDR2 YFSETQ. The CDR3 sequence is CASSLQGGYGYTF. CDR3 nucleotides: TGCGCCAGCAGCTTGCAGGGAGGGTATGGCTACACCTTC.

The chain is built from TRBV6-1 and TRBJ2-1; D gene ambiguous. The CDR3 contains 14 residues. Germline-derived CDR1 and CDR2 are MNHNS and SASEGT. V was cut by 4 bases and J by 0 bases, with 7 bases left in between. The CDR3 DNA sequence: TGTGCCAGCAGTGGACAAATCTCCTACAATGAGCAGTTCTTC. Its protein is CASSGQISYNEQFF.

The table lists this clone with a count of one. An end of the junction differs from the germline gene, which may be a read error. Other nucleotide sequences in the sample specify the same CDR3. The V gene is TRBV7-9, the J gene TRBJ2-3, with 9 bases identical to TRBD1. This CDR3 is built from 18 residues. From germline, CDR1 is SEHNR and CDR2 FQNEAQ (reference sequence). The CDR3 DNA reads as TGCGCCAGCAGCTTCCCAAGGGGACAGGGTCCACACGGGGATACGCAGTATTTT. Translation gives CASSFPRGQGPHGDTQYF. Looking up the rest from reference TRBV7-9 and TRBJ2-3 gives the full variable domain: DTGVSQNPRHKITKRGQNVTFRCDPISEHNRLYWYRQTLGQGPEFLTYFQNEAQLEKSRLLSDRFSAERPKGSFSTLEIQRTEQGDSAMYLCASSFPRGQGPHGDTQYFGPGTRLTVL.

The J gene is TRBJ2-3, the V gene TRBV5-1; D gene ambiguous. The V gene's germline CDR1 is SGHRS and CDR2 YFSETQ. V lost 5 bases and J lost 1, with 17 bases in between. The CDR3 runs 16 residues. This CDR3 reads CASSSRAPFGTDTQYF. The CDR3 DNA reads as TGCGCCAGCAGTTCCCGGGCCCCCTTTGGCACAGATACGCAGTATTTT.

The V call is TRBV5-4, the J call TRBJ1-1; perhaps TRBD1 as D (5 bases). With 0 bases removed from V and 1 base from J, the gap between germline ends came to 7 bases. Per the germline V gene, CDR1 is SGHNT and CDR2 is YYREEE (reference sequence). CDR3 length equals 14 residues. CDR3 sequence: CASSLVGTNTEAFF. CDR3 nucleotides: TGTGCCAGCAGCTTGGTTGGGACGAACACTGAAGCTTTCTTT.

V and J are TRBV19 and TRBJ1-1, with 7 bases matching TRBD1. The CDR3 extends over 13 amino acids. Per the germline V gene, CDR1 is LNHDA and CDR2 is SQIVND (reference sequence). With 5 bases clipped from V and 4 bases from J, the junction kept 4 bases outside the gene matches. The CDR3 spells CASSPQGGTEAFF. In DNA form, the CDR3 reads TGTGCCAGTAGTCCTCAGGGGGGCACTGAAGCTTTCTTT.

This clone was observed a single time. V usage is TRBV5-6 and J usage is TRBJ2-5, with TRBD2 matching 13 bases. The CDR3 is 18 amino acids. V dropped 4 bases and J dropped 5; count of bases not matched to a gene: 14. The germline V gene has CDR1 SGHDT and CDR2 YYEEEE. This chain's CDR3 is CASSPNTSGRAIWETQYF. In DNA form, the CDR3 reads TGTGCCAGCAGCCCCAATACTAGCGGGAGGGCCATTTGGGAGACCCAGTACTTC.

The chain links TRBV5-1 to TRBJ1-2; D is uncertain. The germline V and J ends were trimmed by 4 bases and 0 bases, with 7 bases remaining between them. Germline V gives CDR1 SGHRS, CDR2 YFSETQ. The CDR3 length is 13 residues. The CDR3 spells CASSEHSNYGYTF. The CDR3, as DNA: TGCGCCAGCAGCGAGCATTCTAACTATGGCTACACCTTC.

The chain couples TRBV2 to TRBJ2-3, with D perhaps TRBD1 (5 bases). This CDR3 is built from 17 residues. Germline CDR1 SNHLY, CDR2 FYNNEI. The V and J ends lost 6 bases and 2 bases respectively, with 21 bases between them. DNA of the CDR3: TGTGCCAGCAGCGATCGAACTGGACATCTTTCCACAGATACGCAGTATTTT. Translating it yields CASSDRTGHLSTDTQYF.

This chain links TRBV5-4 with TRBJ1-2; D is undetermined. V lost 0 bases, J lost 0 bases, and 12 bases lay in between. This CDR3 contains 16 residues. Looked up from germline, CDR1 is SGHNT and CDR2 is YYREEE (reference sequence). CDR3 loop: CASSLEFQLSNYGYTF. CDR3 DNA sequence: TGTGCCAGCAGCTTGGAGTTTCAGCTCTCTAACTATGGCTACACCTTC.

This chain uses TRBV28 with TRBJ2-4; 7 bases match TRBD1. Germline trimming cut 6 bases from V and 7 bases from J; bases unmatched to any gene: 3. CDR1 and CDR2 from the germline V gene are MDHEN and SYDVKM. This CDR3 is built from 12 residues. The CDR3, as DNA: TGTGCCAGCAGCCCGACAGGGAACATTCAGTACTTC. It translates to CASSPTGNIQYF.

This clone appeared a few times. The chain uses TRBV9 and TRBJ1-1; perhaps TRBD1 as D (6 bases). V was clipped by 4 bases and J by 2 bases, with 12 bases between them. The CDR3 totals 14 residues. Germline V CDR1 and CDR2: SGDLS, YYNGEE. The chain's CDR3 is CASSPGHPNTEAFF. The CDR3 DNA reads TGTGCCAGCAGCCCGGGACACCCAAACACTGAAGCTTTCTTT.

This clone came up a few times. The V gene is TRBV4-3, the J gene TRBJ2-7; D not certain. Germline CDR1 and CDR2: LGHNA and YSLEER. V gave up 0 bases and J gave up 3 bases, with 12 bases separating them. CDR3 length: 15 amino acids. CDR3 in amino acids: CASSQDRVENYEQYF. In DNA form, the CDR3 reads TGCGCCAGCAGCCAAGATCGGGTGGAAAACTACGAGCAGTACTTC.

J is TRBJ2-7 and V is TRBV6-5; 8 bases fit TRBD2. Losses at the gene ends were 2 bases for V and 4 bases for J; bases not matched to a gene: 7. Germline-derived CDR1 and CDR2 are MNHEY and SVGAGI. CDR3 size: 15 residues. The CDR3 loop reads CASSYGAGEGYEQYF. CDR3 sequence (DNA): TGTGCCAGCAGTTACGGAGCGGGAGAAGGGTACGAGCAGTACTTC.

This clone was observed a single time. CDR3 in amino acids: CASSSPLAGYNEQFF. The CDR3 region has the DNA TGTGCCAGTAGTTCCCCCCTAGCGGGGTACAATGAGCAGTTCTTC. The V and J genes are TRBV19 and TRBJ2-1, with 9 bases lining up with TRBD2. V was clipped by 5 bases and J by 4 bases; unmatched bases: 6. In germline, CDR1 is LNHDA, CDR2 SQIVND (reference sequence). The length of the CDR3 is 15 residues.

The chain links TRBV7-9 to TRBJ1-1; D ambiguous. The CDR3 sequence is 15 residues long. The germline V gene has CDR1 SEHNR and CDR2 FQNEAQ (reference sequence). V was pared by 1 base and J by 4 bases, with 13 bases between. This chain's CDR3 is CASSLDEGWVTEAFF. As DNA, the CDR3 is TGTGCCAGCAGCTTAGATGAGGGTTGGGTCACTGAAGCTTTCTTT.

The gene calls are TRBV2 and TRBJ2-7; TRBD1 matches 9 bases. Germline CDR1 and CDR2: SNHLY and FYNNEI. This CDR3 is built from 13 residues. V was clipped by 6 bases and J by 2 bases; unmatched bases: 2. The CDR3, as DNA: TGTGCCAGCAGGGACAGGGGAGCCTACGAGCAGTACGTC. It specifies CASRDRGAYEQYV.

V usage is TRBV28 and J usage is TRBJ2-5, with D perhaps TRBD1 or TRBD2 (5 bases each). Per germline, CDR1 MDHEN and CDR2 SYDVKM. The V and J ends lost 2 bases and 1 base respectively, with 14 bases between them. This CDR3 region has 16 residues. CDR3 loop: CASSLGGEGAQETQYF. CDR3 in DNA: TGTGCCAGCAGTTTAGGGGGAGAAGGTGCCCAAGAGACCCAGTACTTC.

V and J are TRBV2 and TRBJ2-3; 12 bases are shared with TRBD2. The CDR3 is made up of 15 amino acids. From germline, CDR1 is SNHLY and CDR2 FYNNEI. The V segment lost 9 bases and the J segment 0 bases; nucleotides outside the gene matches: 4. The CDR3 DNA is TGTGCCAGTTCTAGCGGGGGGGCTAGCACAGATACGCAGTATTTT. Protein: CASSSGGASTDTQYF.